The 8 T cell receptor beta chains presented below share a single source sample, sequenced in a study of blood T cell repertoires in COVID-19. Using immunoSEQ multiplex PCR, the repertoire was profiled, and TCRdb retains in-frame clones only, with some absent. Of roughly 200,000 clones in the sample, roughly 88% were seen once. The specimen was PBMCs or T cells enriched from blood (not recorded which). Receptors originate from a man aged 35 to 55 with acute COVID-19.

The V and J genes are TRBV4-2 and TRBJ2-5, with 9 bases aligning to TRBD1. The V and J ends lost 6 bases and 5 bases, in that order; junction bases with no gene match: 7. There are 14 residues in the CDR3. The germline gives CDR1 LGHNA, CDR2 YNFKEQ. The CDR3 DNA reads as TGTGCCAGCAGTCCCGGGACAGGGATCGAGACCCAGTACTTC. Translated: CASSPGTGIETQYF.

The rearrangement links TRBV24-1 to TRBJ1-2, with 7 positions matching TRBD1. The CDR3 totals 15 residues. The V gene's germline CDR1 is KGHDR and CDR2 SFDVKD. J gave up 4 bases and V 9 bases, and 13 bases lay outside the gene matches. In nucleotides, the CDR3 is TGTGCCACCCGGGATCCAGGGGGATATGGCTATGGCTACACCTTC. Its translation: CATRDPGGYGYGYTF.

J is TRBJ2-5 and V is TRBV20-1; TRBD2 matches at 7 bases. J gave up 1 base and V 3 bases, and 11 bases lay outside the gene matches. Germline assignment: CDR1 DFQATT and CDR2 SNEGSKA (reference sequence). The CDR3 runs 16 residues. CDR3 sequence reads: CSASTIKRELQETQYF. CDR3 coding DNA: TGCAGTGCTAGTACAATAAAGCGGGAACTCCAAGAGACCCAGTACTTC.

V usage is TRBV7-9 and J usage is TRBJ1-6, with no clear D. CDR3 length equals 12 residues. From germline, CDR1 is SEHNR and CDR2 FQNEAQ (reference sequence). V was trimmed by 4 bases and J by 7 bases, leaving 5 bases between them. The CDR3 bases are TGTGCCAGCAGCTCTGTAAATTCACCCCTCCACTTT. Translation gives CASSSVNSPLHF.

This clone was found once. The rearrangement uses TRBV7-3 and TRBJ2-1; D may be TRBD2 (5 bases). V dropped 3 bases and J dropped 3 bases, with 9 bases sitting between them. CDR1 is SGHTA, CDR2 FQGTGA, per germline. The CDR3 spans 14 residues. Here the CDR3 reads CASSFFGDYNEQFF. The CDR3 region has the DNA TGTGCCAGCAGCTTCTTCGGGGACTACAATGAGCAGTTCTTC.

The V and J genes are TRBV11-3 and TRBJ2-2; D is ambiguous. Looked up from germline, CDR1 is SGHNT and CDR2 is YENEEA. V was cut by 4 bases and J by 7 bases, with 10 bases left in between. There are 13 residues in the CDR3. CDR3 in amino acids: CASSSYTGGELFF. The DNA for the CDR3 is TGTGCCAGCAGCTCGTATACCGGCGGGGAGCTGTTTTTT.

The V and J genes are TRBV30 and TRBJ1-2; the match to TRBD1 covers 10 bases. Germline lookup yields CDR1 GTSNPN and CDR2 SVGIG (reference sequence). The CDR3 loop spans 15 amino acids. V was clipped by 8 bases and J by 2 bases; unmatched bases: 11. In DNA, the CDR3 is TGTGCCGCCCGGGACAGGGGTGTGGGGAACTATGGCTACACCTTC. Its translation: CAARDRGVGNYGYTF.

The gene calls are TRBV24-1 and TRBJ2-1; TRBD2 is a possible D gene (5 bases). Germline CDR1 is KGHDR and CDR2 is SFDVKD. The ends were cut back, 6 bases at V and 8 bases at J, with 16 bases in the middle. The CDR3 sequence is 14 residues long. CDR3 bases: TGTGCCACCAGTAGCGGAATACCTCAGGATGAGCAGTTCTTC. Translated: CATSSGIPQDEQFF.